This record concerns one T cell receptor (beta chain) sequence. Its specificity is unknown. This entry belongs to a study of T-cell memory formation after mild COVID-19. Study outcomes and limitations: Clones that contracted clustered mainly in CM and EM if CD4+ and in EMRA if CD8+.

The CDR3 consists of 16 residues. The V and J ends lost 3 bases and 2 bases, in that order; junction bases with no gene match: 10. Per germline, CDR1 LGHDT and CDR2 YNNKEL (reference sequence). TCRdb re-analysed the 5' RACE reads in MiXCR, keeping a single row per CDR3 protein. The sample consists of 400,000 to 550,000 distinct CDR3 sequences, approximately 23% of them appearing once. Sequences were obtained from PBMCs or a T cell subset sorted from them (not recorded which). The chain couples TRBV3-1 to TRBJ2-7, with 7 bases that match TRBD2. The sequence derives from an adult woman who had mild COVID-19 (a few samples of this study predate the infection). Cell type and time point are not known. The CDR3 DNA follows: TGTGCCAGCAGCCATACAACTAGCGCTAGAACCTACGAGCAGTACTTC. Amino acids: CASSHTTSARTYEQYF.